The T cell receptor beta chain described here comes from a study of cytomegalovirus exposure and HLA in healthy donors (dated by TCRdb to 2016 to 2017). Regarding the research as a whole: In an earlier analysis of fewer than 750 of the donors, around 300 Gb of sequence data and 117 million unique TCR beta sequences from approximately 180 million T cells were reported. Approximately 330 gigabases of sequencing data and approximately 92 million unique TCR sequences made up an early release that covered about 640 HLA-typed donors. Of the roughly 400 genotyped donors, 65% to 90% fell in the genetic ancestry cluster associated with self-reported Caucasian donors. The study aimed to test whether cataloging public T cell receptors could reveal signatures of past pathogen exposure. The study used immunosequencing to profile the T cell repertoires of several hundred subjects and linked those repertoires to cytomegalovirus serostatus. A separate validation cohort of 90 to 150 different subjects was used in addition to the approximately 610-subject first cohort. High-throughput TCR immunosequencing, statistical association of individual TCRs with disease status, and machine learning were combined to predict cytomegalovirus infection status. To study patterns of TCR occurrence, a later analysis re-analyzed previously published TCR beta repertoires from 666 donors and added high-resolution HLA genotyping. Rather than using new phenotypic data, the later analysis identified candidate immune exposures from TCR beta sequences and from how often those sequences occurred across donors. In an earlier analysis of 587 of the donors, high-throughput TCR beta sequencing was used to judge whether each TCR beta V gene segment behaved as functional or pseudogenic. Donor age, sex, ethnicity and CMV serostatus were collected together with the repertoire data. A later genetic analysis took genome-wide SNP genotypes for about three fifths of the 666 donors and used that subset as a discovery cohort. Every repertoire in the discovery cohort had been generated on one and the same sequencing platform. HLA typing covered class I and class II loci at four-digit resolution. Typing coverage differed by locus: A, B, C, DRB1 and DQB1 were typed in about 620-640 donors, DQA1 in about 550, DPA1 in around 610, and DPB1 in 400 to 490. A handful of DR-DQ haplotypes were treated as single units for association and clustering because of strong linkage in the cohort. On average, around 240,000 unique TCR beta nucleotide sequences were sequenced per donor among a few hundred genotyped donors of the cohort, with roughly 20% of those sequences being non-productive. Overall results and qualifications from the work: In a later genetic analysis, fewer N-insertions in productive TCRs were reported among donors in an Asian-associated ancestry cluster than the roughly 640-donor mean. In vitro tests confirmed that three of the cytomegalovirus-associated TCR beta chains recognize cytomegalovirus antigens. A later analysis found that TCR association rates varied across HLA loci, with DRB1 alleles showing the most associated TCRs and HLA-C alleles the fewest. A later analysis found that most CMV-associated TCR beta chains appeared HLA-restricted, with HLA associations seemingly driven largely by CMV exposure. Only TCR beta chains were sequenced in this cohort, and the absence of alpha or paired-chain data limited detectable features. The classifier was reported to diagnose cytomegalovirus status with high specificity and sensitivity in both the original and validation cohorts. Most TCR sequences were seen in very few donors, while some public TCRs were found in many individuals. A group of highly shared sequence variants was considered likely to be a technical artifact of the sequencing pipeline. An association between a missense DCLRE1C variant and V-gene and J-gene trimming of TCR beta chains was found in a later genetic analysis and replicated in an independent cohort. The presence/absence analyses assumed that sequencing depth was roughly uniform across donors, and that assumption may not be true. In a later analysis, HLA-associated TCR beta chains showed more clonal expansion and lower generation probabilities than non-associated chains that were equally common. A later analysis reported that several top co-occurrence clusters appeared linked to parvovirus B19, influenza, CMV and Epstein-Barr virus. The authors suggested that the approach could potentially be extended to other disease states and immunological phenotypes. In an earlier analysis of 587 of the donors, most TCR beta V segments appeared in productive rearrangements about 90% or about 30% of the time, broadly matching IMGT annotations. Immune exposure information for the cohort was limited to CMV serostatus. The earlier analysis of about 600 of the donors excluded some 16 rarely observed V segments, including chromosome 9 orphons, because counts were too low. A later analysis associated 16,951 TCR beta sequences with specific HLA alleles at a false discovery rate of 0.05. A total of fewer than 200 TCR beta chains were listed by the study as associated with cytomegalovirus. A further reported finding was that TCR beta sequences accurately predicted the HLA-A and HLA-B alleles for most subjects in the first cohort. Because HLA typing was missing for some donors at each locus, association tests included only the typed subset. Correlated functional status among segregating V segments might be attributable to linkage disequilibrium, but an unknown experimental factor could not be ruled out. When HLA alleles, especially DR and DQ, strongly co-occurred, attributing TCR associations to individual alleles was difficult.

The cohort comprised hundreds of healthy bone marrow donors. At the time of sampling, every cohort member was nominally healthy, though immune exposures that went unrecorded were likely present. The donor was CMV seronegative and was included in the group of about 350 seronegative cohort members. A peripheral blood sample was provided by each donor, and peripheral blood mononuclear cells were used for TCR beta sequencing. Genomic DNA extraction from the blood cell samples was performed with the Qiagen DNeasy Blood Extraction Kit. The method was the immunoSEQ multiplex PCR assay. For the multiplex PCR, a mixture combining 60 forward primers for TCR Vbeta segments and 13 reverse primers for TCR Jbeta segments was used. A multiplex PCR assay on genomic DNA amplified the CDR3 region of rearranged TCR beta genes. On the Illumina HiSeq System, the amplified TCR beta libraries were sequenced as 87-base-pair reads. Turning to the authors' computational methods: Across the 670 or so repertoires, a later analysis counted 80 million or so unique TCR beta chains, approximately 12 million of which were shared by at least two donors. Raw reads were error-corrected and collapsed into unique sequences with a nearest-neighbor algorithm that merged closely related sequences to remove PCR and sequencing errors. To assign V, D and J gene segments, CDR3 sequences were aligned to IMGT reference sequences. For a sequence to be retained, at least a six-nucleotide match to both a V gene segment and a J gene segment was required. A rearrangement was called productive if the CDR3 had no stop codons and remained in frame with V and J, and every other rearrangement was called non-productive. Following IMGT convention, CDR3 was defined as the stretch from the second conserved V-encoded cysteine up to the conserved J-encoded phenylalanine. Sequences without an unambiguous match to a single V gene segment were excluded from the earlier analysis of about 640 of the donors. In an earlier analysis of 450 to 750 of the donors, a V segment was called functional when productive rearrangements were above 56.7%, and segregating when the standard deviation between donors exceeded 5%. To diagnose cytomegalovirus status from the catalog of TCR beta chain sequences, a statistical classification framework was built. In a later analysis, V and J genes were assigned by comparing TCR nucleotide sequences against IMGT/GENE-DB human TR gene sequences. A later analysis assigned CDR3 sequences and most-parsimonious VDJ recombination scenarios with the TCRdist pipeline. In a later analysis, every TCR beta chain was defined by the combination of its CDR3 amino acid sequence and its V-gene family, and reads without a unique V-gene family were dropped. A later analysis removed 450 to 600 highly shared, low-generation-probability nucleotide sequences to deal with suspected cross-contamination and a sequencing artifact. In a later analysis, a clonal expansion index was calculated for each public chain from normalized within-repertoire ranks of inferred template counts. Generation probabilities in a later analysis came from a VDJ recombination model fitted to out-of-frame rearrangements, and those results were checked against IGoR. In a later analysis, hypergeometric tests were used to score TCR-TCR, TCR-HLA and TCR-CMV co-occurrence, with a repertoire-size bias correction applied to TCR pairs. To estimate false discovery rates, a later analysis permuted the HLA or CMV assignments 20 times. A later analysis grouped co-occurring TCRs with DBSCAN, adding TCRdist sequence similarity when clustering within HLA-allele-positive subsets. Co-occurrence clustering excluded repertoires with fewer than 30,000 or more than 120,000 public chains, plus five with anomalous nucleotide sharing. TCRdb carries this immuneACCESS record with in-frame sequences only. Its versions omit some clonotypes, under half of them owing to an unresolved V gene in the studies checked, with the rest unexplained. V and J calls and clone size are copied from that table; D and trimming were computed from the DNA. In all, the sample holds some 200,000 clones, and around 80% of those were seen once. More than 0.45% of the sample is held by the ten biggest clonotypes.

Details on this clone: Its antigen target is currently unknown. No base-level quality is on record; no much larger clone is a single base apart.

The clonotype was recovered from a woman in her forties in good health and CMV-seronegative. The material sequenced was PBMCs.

The DNA sequence follows: TGTGCCAGCAGTGAAGGGGGCCAGGGGGGACAGGGCTACACCTTC. It is translated as CASSEGGQGGQGYTF. The chain links TRBV25-1 with TRBJ1-2, with 7 middle bases fitting TRBD1. The germline V gene provides CDR1 MGHDK and CDR2 SYGVNS. Trimming removed 2 bases from V and 8 bases from J; the gene matches leave 11 bases unexplained. CDR3 length: 15 amino acids, cysteine to phenylalanine. Here the CDR3 DNA is all that survives: 45 bases in frame from base 1.